This passage covers 22 T cell receptor beta chains from one sample sequenced in a study of T cell responses to AZD1222 COVID-19 vaccine. The assay was immunoSEQ multiplex PCR, and TCRdb's table has in-frame clones only and misses some. The sample has 90,000 to 95,000 clones; roughly nine tenths are singletons. The sample here was peripheral blood, taken on day 0 of AZD1222 vaccination. All receptors come from an adult in good health.

This chain joins TRBV4-1 and TRBJ2-7; the match to TRBD2 covers 8 bases. V shed 7 bases, J shed 2 bases, and the junction held 10 bases outside the gene matches. CDR3 size: 15 residues. CDR1 MGHRA and CDR2 YSYEKL come from the germline V gene. CDR3 protein: CASTRSFSGTYEQYF. The CDR3 DNA reads TGCGCCAGCACCCGAAGCTTTAGCGGGACCTACGAGCAGTACTTC.

V and J are TRBV9 and TRBJ1-2; 12 nucleotides align to TRBD1. Germline V gene lookup returns CDR1 SGDLS and CDR2 YYNGEE. Unmatched junction bases numbered 7, after V lost 0 bases and J lost 4 bases. This CDR3 has 17 amino acids. The CDR3 spells CASSVVGTGGFPYGYTF. CDR3 in DNA: TGTGCCAGCAGCGTAGTCGGGACAGGGGGCTTTCCCTATGGCTACACCTTC.

This chain uses TRBV4-1 with TRBJ1-5, with TRBD1 as a possible D gene (6 bases). The germline V gene has CDR1 MGHRA and CDR2 YSYEKL. The CDR3 length is 17 residues. The V and J ends lost 4 bases and 5 bases respectively, with 21 bases between them. The CDR3 here is CASSPTRYREDYQPQHF. The CDR3 region has the DNA TGCGCCAGCAGCCCCACCAGGTACAGGGAAGATTATCAGCCCCAGCATTTT.

V gene TRBV6-5 combines with J gene TRBJ1-2; the D gene is possibly TRBD1 (6 bases). Trimming removed 5 bases at V and 7 bases at J, with 20 bases between. Germline CDR1 MNHEY, CDR2 SVGAGI. The CDR3 length is 15 residues. In DNA form, the CDR3 reads TGTGCCAGCAGTACCTGGGGAGCAGGGGAGGCTGGCTACACCTTC. It specifies CASSTWGAGEAGYTF.

This clone was picked up one time. The chain is built from TRBV11-3 and TRBJ2-7, with TRBD1 matching over 7 bases. The CDR3 runs 13 residues. The germline V gene encodes CDR1 SGHNT and CDR2 YENEEA. V shed 6 bases and J 2 bases; nucleotides not matched to a gene: 4. The CDR3 bases are TGTGCCAGCAGAAGGGGGCATACCTACGAGCAGTACTTC. Translated, it gives CASRRGHTYEQYF.

The chain recombines TRBV7-2 with TRBJ1-5, with D hard to call. Germline loops: CDR1 SGHTA, CDR2 FQGNSA. This CDR3 is 15 amino acids long. V gave up 1 base and J gave up 0 bases, with 7 bases separating them. CDR3 bases: TGTGCCAGCAGCTTAGTGGCAAGTAGCAATCAGCCCCAGCATTTT. It codes for CASSLVASSNQPQHF.

The chain has TRBV28 and TRBJ2-2, with 10 bases that match TRBD1. The CDR3 is made up of 14 amino acids. V trimming: 6 bases; J trimming: 7 bases; junction bases outside the gene matches: 5. Looked up from germline, CDR1 is MDHEN and CDR2 is SYDVKM. Here the CDR3 reads CASRRQGAFGELFF. In DNA form, the CDR3 reads TGTGCCAGCAGGAGACAGGGGGCTTTCGGGGAGCTGTTTTTT.

V usage is TRBV7-9 and J usage is TRBJ2-1; D might be TRBD2 (5 bases). The CDR3 contains 17 residues. Germline V lookup: CDR1 SEHNR, CDR2 FQNEAQ (reference sequence). Trimming cost V 5 bases and J 1 base, with 18 bases left between them. The DNA for the CDR3 is TGTGCCAGCAGCCCGATGAATGGAGGCGGGTCCTACAATGAGCAGTTCTTC. It translates to CASSPMNGGGSYNEQFF. The whole variable domain, filled in from reference TRBV7-9 and TRBJ2-1, reads DTGVSQNPRHKITKRGQNVTFRCDPISEHNRLYWYRQTLGQGPEFLTYFQNEAQLEKSRLLSDRFSAERPKGSFSTLEIQRTEQGDSAMYLCASSPMNGGGSYNEQFFGPGTRLTVL.

The CDR3 here is CSVDAQAGLAFF. The CDR3 nucleotides read TGCAGCGTTGATGCGCAGGCTGGTTTGGCTTTCTTT. This rearrangement joins TRBV29-1 to TRBJ1-1; D is undetermined. The V end lost 3 bases, the J end lost 11 bases, and 16 bases lay between the germline ends. This CDR3 has 12 amino acids. CDR1 is SQVTM and CDR2 is ANQGSEA in the germline V gene.

The chain uses TRBV7-8 and TRBJ2-5; D could derive from TRBD1 or TRBD2 (6 bases each). V was shortened by 3 bases and J by 5 bases, with 22 bases between the two germline ends. The CDR3 extends over 17 amino acids. CDR1 and CDR2 from the germline V gene are SGHVS and FQNEAQ. The CDR3, as DNA: TGTGCCAGCAGCTTTAGTAACGGGGGCGCCAGGGTTGAGACCCAGTACTTC. Its translation is CASSFSNGGARVETQYF.

V is TRBV3-1 (or the pseudogene TRBV3-2) and J is TRBJ2-3; 10 bases are shared with TRBD2. Trimming took 4 bases from V and 3 from J; bases not matched to a gene: 7. In germline, CDR1 is LGHDT, CDR2 YNNKEL (reference sequence). This CDR3 contains 16 residues. The CDR3 region is CASSRIAGGRTDTQYF. In nucleotides, the CDR3 is TGTGCCAGCAGCCGAATAGCGGGGGGACGAACAGATACGCAGTATTTT.

This clone rates as medium-sized (0.01 to 0.1%). V is TRBV19 and J is TRBJ2-3; tentative D call: TRBD2 (7 bases). In germline, CDR1 is LNHDA, CDR2 SQIVND (reference sequence). This CDR3 spans 13 amino acids. Trimming took off 5 bases at V and 5 bases at J, with 11 bases between the two ends. The CDR3 here is CASSAGAGDTQYF. Here the CDR3 DNA reads TGTGCCAGTAGTGCGGGGGCGGGAGATACGCAGTATTTT.

V usage is TRBV12-3 or TRBV12-4 and J usage is TRBJ1-1; D is undetermined. The CDR3 is made up of 13 amino acids. Between the trimmed V and J ends, which lost 1 base and 1 base, there was a span of 4 bases. For the CDR3, the DNA is TGTGCCAGCAGTTTAGACCAGAACACTGAAGCTTTCTTT. Its protein is CASSLDQNTEAFF.

J is TRBJ2-2 and V is TRBV7-9; D is possibly TRBD1 (6 bases). The V end lost 5 bases, the J end lost 4 bases, and 14 bases lay between the germline ends. This CDR3 contains 15 residues. Germline lookup yields CDR1 SEHNR and CDR2 FQNEAQ (reference sequence). Here the CDR3 reads CASSPPGAPTGELFF. CDR3 in DNA: TGTGCCAGCAGCCCCCCAGGGGCGCCCACCGGGGAGCTGTTTTTT.

V is TRBV10-3 and J is TRBJ1-2, with no clear D. This CDR3 comprises 15 residues. Trimming stripped 4 bases from V and 6 bases from J, with 18 bases between. Germline CDR1 reads ENHRY; CDR2 reads SYGVKD. The CDR3: CAISALGPRKNGYTF. The DNA for the CDR3 is TGTGCCATCAGTGCCCTCGGACCGCGTAAGAATGGCTACACCTTC.

CDR3 region: CSVAYDNPWTAGELFF. In DNA, the CDR3 is TGCAGCGTCGCCTACGATAATCCCTGGACAGCAGGGGAGCTGTTTTTT. The chain is built from TRBV29-1 and TRBJ2-2, with D maybe TRBD1 (6 bases). CDR3 length equals 16 residues. Trimming stripped 6 bases from V and 8 bases from J, with 25 bases between. The germline gives CDR1 SQVTM, CDR2 ANQGSEA.

This chain links TRBV6-2 or TRBV6-3 with TRBJ1-2; tentatively, D is TRBD1 (5 bases). There are 11 residues in the CDR3. CDR1 is MNHEY and CDR2 is SVGEGT in the germline V gene. Deletions cut 2 bases from V and 14 bases from J, with 12 bases between. In DNA form, the CDR3 reads TGTGCCAGCAGTTACGTTGGGGGATCAACCTTC. Amino acids: CASSYVGGSTF.

The chain has TRBV7-9 and TRBJ1-2, with 8 bases matching TRBD1. The CDR3 has 14 amino acids. Germline V gene lookup returns CDR1 SEHNR and CDR2 FQNEAQ (reference sequence). V lost 6 bases, J lost 8 bases, and 11 bases stayed unmatched. CDR3 sequence reads: CASSGRTGLGGYTF. CDR3 nucleotide sequence: TGTGCCAGCAGTGGGAGGACAGGGCTTGGAGGCTACACCTTC.

The gene calls are TRBV24-1 and TRBJ1-1; D gene ambiguous. With 9 bases removed from V and 6 bases from J, the gap between germline ends came to 10 bases. Germline V gene sequence: CDR1 KGHDR, CDR2 SFDVKD. This CDR3 has 11 amino acids. Here the CDR3 DNA reads TGTGCCACCGGTCCGGGCTCTGAAGCTTTCTTT. It specifies CATGPGSEAFF.

The chain recombines TRBV29-1 with TRBJ1-2, with 9 bases identical to TRBD1. Germline assignment: CDR1 SQVTM and CDR2 ANQGSEA. The V segment lost 4 bases and the J segment 6 bases; nucleotides outside the gene matches: 6. This CDR3 has 13 amino acids. Here the CDR3 reads CSVGGDRGDGYTF. CDR3 nucleotides: TGCAGCGTTGGGGGAGACAGGGGGGATGGCTACACCTTC. Full variable domain (remainder filled in from reference TRBV29-1 and TRBJ1-2): SAVISQKPSRDICQRGTSLTIQCQVDSQVTMMFWYRQQPGQSLTLIATANQGSEATYESGFVIDKFPISRPNLTFSTLTVSNMSPEDSSIYLCSVGGDRGDGYTFGSGTRLTVV.

The chain uses TRBV11-1 and TRBJ2-5; TRBD1 matches at 9 bases. Germline V gene lookup returns CDR1 SGHAT and CDR2 FQDESV (reference sequence). The ends lost 4 bases at V and 3 bases at J; junction bases unmatched: 3. This CDR3 region has 14 residues. CDR3 sequence (DNA): TGTGCCAGCAGCTCCGGGACAGGGAAAGAGACCCAGTACTTC. This gives the protein CASSSGTGKETQYF.

This sequence joins TRBV6-2 or TRBV6-3 and TRBJ2-7; D is tentatively TRBD1 or TRBD2 (5 bases each). Germline loops: CDR1 MNHEY, CDR2 SVGEGT. The V and J ends lost 2 bases and 4 bases respectively, with 12 bases between them. CDR3 length equals 14 residues. The CDR3 DNA sequence: TGTGCCAGCAGTTACACGGGGCCGGCGTACGAGCAGTACTTC. This sequence encodes CASSYTGPAYEQYF.